This passage covers 14 T cell receptor beta chains from one sample sequenced in a study of breast tumors, draining lymph nodes, adjacent tissues. TCRdb reprocessed the multiplex PCR reads with MiXCR, giving one entry per CDR3 protein. The sample shows about 130,000 distinct CDR3 sequences, about 20% of them seen only once. The lymph nodes were axillary draining lymph nodes from breast cancer patients. Material: axillary lymph node tissue. These receptors were obtained from a female donor with breast cancer. Some clones in this sample may be carry-over from other donors' samples.

Many counts were recorded for this clonotype. The genes are TRBV29-1 and TRBJ2-7; 10 nucleotides agree with TRBD1. Germline V gene lookup returns CDR1 SQVTM and CDR2 ANQGSEA. After removal of 0 bases from V and 5 bases from J, the junction contained 7 bases not matched to a gene. The CDR3 consists of 15 residues. Here the CDR3 DNA reads TGCAGCGTTGAAGAGATGACAGGGGGCTCTGACGAGCAGTACTTC. It is translated as CSVEEMTGGSDEQYF.

This clonotype has more than one count but fewer than ten. The chain employs TRBV30 and TRBJ2-1; 11 bases align to TRBD2. There are 16 residues in the CDR3. The junction had 11 bases not matched to a gene; V was cut back by 3 bases and J by 7 bases. Germline V lookup: CDR1 GTSNPN, CDR2 SVGIG (reference sequence). The CDR3 sequence is CAWSGRVSGRGNEQFF. CDR3 DNA: TGTGCCTGGAGCGGACGGGTTAGCGGGAGGGGTAATGAGCAGTTCTTC.

This clonotype was recorded many times. The chain is built from TRBV7-2 and TRBJ1-5; D may be TRBD1 (5 bases). Germline V gene sequence: CDR1 SGHTA, CDR2 FQGNSA. CDR3 size: 14 residues. With 5 bases removed from V and 4 bases from J, the gap between germline ends came to 12 bases. The CDR3 DNA reads as TGTGCCAGCAGCCTTACAGGTCTGAATCAGCCCCAGCATTTT. Protein product: CASSLTGLNQPQHF.

This clonotype was counted many times. The V gene is TRBV2, the J gene TRBJ2-5; D unclear. Germline V gives CDR1 SNHLY, CDR2 FYNNEI. V lost 2 bases and J 5 bases, leaving 3 bases between the germline ends. The CDR3 consists of 11 residues. CDR3 bases: TGTGCCAGCAGTGAACACGAGACCCAGTACTTC. Translation: CASSEHETQYF. Full variable domain (outside the CDR3, taken from reference TRBV2 and TRBJ2-5): EPEVTQTPSHQVTQMGQEVILRCVPISNHLYFYWYRQILGQKVEFLVSFYNNEISEKSEIFDDQFSVERPDGSNFTLKIRSTKLEDSAMYFCASSEHETQYFGPGTRLLVL.

This clonotype was observed many times. The J gene is TRBJ1-5, the V gene TRBV5-7; 8 bases are shared with TRBD1. TRBV5-7 is classed as an ORF, of uncertain function. The CDR3 has 18 amino acids. V lost 3 bases to trimming and J lost 6 bases; unmatched junction nucleotides: 17. CDR3 amino acids: CASSSVGWLRQGCQPQHF. Here the CDR3 DNA reads TGTGCCAGCAGCTCCGTCGGATGGCTCAGACAGGGGTGTCAGCCCCAGCATTTT.

This clonotype was detected ten times or more. The chain uses TRBV5-1 and TRBJ2-3, with D perhaps assigned TRBD1 or TRBD2 (6 bases each). The CDR3 sequence is 14 residues long. V dropped 0 bases and J dropped 5 bases, with 10 bases sitting between them. The V gene's germline CDR1 is SGHRS and CDR2 YFSETQ. CDR3 nucleotides: TGCGCCAGCAGCTTGGGGGGGGCAAAAGATACGCAGTATTTT. This gives the protein CASSLGGAKDTQYF.

This clonotype was observed many times. CDR3: CASRKTNGRVVVLTF. The CDR3 region has the DNA TGCGCCAGCAGAAAGACTAACGGACGGGTCGTCGTCCTGACTTTC. This rearrangement joins TRBV5-1 to TRBJ2-6; possibly TRBD2 for D (5 bases). The CDR3 contains 15 residues. V lost 5 bases and J lost 12, with 21 bases in between. CDR1 and CDR2 (germline): SGHRS, YFSETQ.

To note about this clonotype: This may be a read error, as it is one base from a much larger clone. This sequence joins TRBV7-3 and TRBJ2-1; D not certain. The CDR3 is 12 amino acids. Germline assignment: CDR1 SGHTA and CDR2 FQGTGA. This CDR3 is CVSSLNGNEQFF. The CDR3 DNA reads as TGTGTCAGCAGCTTAAACGGTAATGAGCAGTTCTTC.

This clonotype has a count of ten or more. This chain joins TRBV20-1 and TRBJ1-3; possibly TRBD1 for D (5 bases). V lost 3 bases, J lost 4 bases, and 10 bases lay in between. Germline V gene data show CDR1 as DFQATT and CDR2 as SNEGSKA (reference sequence). The length of the CDR3 is 13 residues. CDR3 bases: TGCAGTGCTAGGACAGCTTTCGGAAACACCATATATTTT. Residues: CSARTAFGNTIYF.

This clonotype has a count of ten or more. V is TRBV9 and J is TRBJ2-1; 11 bases line up with TRBD1. With V trimmed by 0 bases and J by 7 bases, 6 bases remained unmatched. The CDR3 covers 16 residues. Germline V CDR1 and CDR2: SGDLS, YYNGEE. CDR3 loop: CASSVAGQGVLNEQFF. CDR3 in DNA: TGTGCCAGCAGCGTAGCGGGACAGGGGGTTTTAAATGAGCAGTTCTTC.

This clonotype has ten or more counts. The rearrangement uses TRBV7-3 and TRBJ2-2, with D perhaps matching TRBD1 (6 bases). V was trimmed by 9 bases and J by 0 bases, leaving 8 bases between them. The CDR3 covers 13 residues. Germline-derived CDR1 and CDR2 are SGHTA and FQGTGA. The DNA for the CDR3 is TGTGCCAGGGACAGCGCGAACACCGGGGAGCTGTTTTTT. Its translation: CARDSANTGELFF. The entire variable domain, with the rest obtained from reference TRBV7-3 and TRBJ2-2, is as follows: GAGVSQTPSNKVTEKGKYVELRCDPISGHTALYWYRQSLGQGPEFLIYFQGTGAADDSGLPNDRFFAVRPEGSVSTLKIQRTERGDSAVYLCARDSANTGELFFGEGSRLTVL.

This clonotype showed up many times. V is TRBV2 and J is TRBJ2-5; D gene ambiguous. Germline V gene lookup returns CDR1 SNHLY and CDR2 FYNNEI. The CDR3 loop spans 11 amino acids. The germline V and J ends were trimmed by 7 bases and 3 bases, with 6 bases remaining between them. The CDR3 region is CASKQKETQYF. CDR3 coding DNA: TGTGCCAGCAAGCAGAAAGAGACCCAGTACTTC.

This clonotype has a count of ten or more. The chain employs TRBV3-1 and TRBJ2-7; maybe TRBD1 (5 bases). Trimming took 0 bases from V and 6 from J, leaving 15 bases between them. The V gene's germline CDR1 is LGHDT and CDR2 YNNKEL (reference sequence). CDR3 length equals 15 residues. The CDR3 coding sequence is TGTGCCAGCAGCCAAGACAGGGTTTTGATGAGCGAGCAGTACTTC. It yields the protein CASSQDRVLMSEQYF.

This clonotype was observed many times. This chain uses TRBV20-1 with TRBJ1-6; 9 nucleotides line up with TRBD1. From germline, CDR1 is DFQATT and CDR2 SNEGSKA (reference sequence). V was pared by 5 bases and J by 16 bases, with 12 bases of the junction left unmatched. The CDR3 consists of 13 residues. The CDR3 nucleotides read TGCAGTGCTGGGGGACAGGGAAAAGAGGATCTCCACTTT. It yields the protein CSAGGQGKEDLHF.